The table lists the clone carrying this TCR beta chain with many counts. The target antigen is unknown. Every naive CD8 library was made from between roughly 17,000 and 1,000,000 sorted cells with 10%, 30% or 50% RNA. Sorting isolated naive CD8 T cells as CD8+CD4-CCR7+CD45RA+ events. Germline V gene data show CDR1 as SGHRS and CDR2 as YFSETQ. The V gene lost 0 bases and the J gene lost 2 bases, with 8 bases spanning the gap. This CDR3 is 14 amino acids long. Making the bulk TCR libraries relied on previously described methods and listed TCR primers. One entry per CDR3 protein, called by TCRdb with MiXCR from the PCR reads. The data contain about 330,000 distinct CDR3 sequences, roughly 24% of them singletons. These data are taken from a study of molecular identifiers for immune sequencing clone quantification. Study results and caveats: Clones that exceeded 20 RNA copies held over 98% of effector molecules, yet under 1% in naive cells.

The sequence derives from a human donor in good health. Some libraries in this study had Jurkat cell RNA spiked in. The chain employs TRBV5-1 and TRBJ1-1; D remains unclear. Sequenced: naive CD8+ T cells from blood, with Jurkat cell RNA spiked in. Subset denoted: FACS-sorted CD8+CD4-CCR7+CD45RA+ naive T cells. The CDR3, as DNA: TGCGCCAGCAGCTTGGGCCGGGAAAACACTGAAGCTTTCTTT. Protein: CASSLGRENTEAFF.